Below, 6 T cell receptor beta chains from the same sample are listed, as sequenced in a study of blood T cell repertoires in COVID-19. TCRdb's table, derived via immunoSEQ multiplex PCR, lists solely in-frame clones and lacks some. Of hundreds of thousands of clones listed, 70% to 90% are singletons. The sample comprised PBMCs or T cells enriched from blood (not recorded which). All receptors come from a woman aged 45 to 65 who had recovered from COVID-19.

V and J are TRBV9 and TRBJ2-1, with D perhaps TRBD2 (5 bases). V was cut by 1 base and J by 2 bases, with 10 bases left in between. This CDR3 spans 15 amino acids. Per the germline V gene, CDR1 is SGDLS and CDR2 is YYNGEE. CDR3 nucleotide sequence: TGTGCCAGCAGCGTATCAATCGGGACCTACAATGAGCAGTTCTTC. This codes for CASSVSIGTYNEQFF.

CDR3: CASSIRLAGNYEQYF. The CDR3 coding sequence is TGTGCCAGCAGCATACGACTAGCGGGAAACTACGAGCAGTACTTC. V usage is TRBV3-1 (or the pseudogene TRBV3-2) and J usage is TRBJ2-7, with 11 bases that match TRBD2. This CDR3 spans 15 amino acids. V trimming: 5 bases; J trimming: 3 bases; junction bases outside the gene matches: 6. The germline V gene encodes CDR1 LGHDT and CDR2 YNNKEL (reference sequence).

This clone was seen a handful of times. In nucleotides, the CDR3 is TGCGCCAGCAGCTTGGTCCCAGGCTTCAGCAATCAGCCCCAGCATTTT. Its protein is CASSLVPGFSNQPQHF. The V gene is TRBV5-1, the J gene TRBJ1-5, with D hard to call. The CDR3 length is 16 residues. CDR1 is SGHRS and CDR2 is YFSETQ in the germline V gene. Trimming removed 0 bases from V and 1 base from J, with 11 bases in between.

This sequence joins TRBV6-2 or TRBV6-3 and TRBJ2-3, with 9 positions matching TRBD2. Germline lookup yields CDR1 MNHEY and CDR2 SVGEGT. The ends lost 1 base at V and 1 base at J; junction bases unmatched: 0. There are 15 residues in the CDR3. In DNA, the CDR3 is TGTGCCAGCAGTTACTTAGCGGGAGGCACAGATACGCAGTATTTT. It yields the protein CASSYLAGGTDTQYF.

V is TRBV5-4 and J is TRBJ1-4; 9 nucleotides agree with TRBD1. Trimming cost V 0 bases and J 7 bases; bases outside gene matches: 7. Per the germline V gene, CDR1 is SGHNT and CDR2 is YYREEE (reference sequence). The CDR3 is 16 residues long. The CDR3 DNA is TGTGCCAGCAGCTTGGCCCAGGACAGGGGAGGTGAAAAACTGTTTTTT. This codes for CASSLAQDRGGEKLFF.

The CDR3 sequence is CASSYHGLAGFVDTQYF. CDR3 nucleotide sequence: TGTGCCAGCAGTTATCACGGACTAGCGGGATTTGTAGATACGCAGTATTTT. This chain links TRBV6-2 or TRBV6-3 with TRBJ2-3; 12 bases are a match to TRBD2. V shed 3 bases and J 5 bases; nucleotides not matched to a gene: 9. This CDR3 region has 17 residues. Germline V lookup: CDR1 MNHEY, CDR2 SVGEGT.